The TCR beta chain under discussion was sequenced for a study of T cell responses to AZD1222 COVID-19 vaccine. Study as a whole: Second-dose intervals of approximately 4 or approximately 12 weeks were pooled. Regarding the study as a whole: Donors were mostly white British, more females; clonal diversity possibly underestimated. Reportedly, nearly half of unique spike TCRs recognized epitopes outside B.1.351/B.1.1.7 mutations.

With respect to this clone: Its antigen remains unknown.

The method was immunoSEQ multiplex PCR; TCRdb's version includes in-frame clones alone and lacks a portion of them. The sample has approximately 89,000 clones, about 88% seen once; the top ten hold roughly 13%. Per the germline V gene, CDR1 is SGHRS and CDR2 is YFSETQ. CDR3 length equals 14 residues. Trimming shortened V by 0 bases and J by 2 bases, and 7 bases separated the two germline ends. The sequencing here drew on peripheral blood, taken on day 0 of AZD1222 vaccination. The sequence was obtained from an adult in good health. The V gene is TRBV5-1, the J gene TRBJ2-3, with unresolved D. The CDR3 DNA reads as TGCGCCAGCAGCTTGGTTTATGACACAGATACGCAGTATTTT. As protein: CASSLVYDTDTQYF.